This T cell receptor beta chain emerged from a study of early T cells in non-severe SARS-CoV-2 infection. Molecules of cDNA were individually given unique molecular identifiers that were attached to them. TCRdb itself ran the 5' RACE reads through MiXCR, one entry per CDR3 protein. The sample shows approximately 71,000 distinct CDR3 sequences, about 12% of them seen only once. This clonotype was seen many times. The CDR3 is 13 amino acids. The V gene's germline CDR1 is GTSNPN and CDR2 SVGIG (reference sequence). Trimming took 2 bases from V and 6 from J, leaving 12 bases between them. The chain uses TRBV30 and TRBJ2-3; perhaps TRBD1 as D (6 bases). Sequenced: whole blood. The clonotype originates from an adult who was a healthcare worker with PCR-confirmed SARS-CoV-2 infection or an uninfected control (not recorded which). DNA of the CDR3: TGTGCCTGGAGTCGGACAGCCTCGGATACGCAGTATTTT. Its translation is CAWSRTASDTQYF.